This T cell receptor (beta chain) was captured by sequencing in a study of cytomegalovirus exposure and HLA in healthy donors listed by TCRdb under 2017. With respect to the entire study: An earlier analysis of some 620 of the donors reported roughly 300 Gb of sequence data and 117 million unique TCR beta sequences obtained from approximately 180 million T cells. An early release that covered roughly 600 HLA-typed donors contained around 300 gigabases of sequencing data and tens of millions of unique TCR sequences. Among the roughly 400 genotyped donors, approximately 82% belonged to the genetic ancestry cluster associated with self-reported Caucasian donors. The study was designed to test whether signatures of past pathogen exposure could be identified by cataloging public T cell receptors. The T cell repertoires of under 700 subjects were profiled by immunosequencing and related to cytomegalovirus serostatus. Along with the approximately 700-subject first cohort, a separate validation cohort of around 120 different subjects was used. To predict cytomegalovirus infection status, the study combined high-throughput TCR immunosequencing, statistical association of individual TCRs with disease status, and machine learning. A later analysis re-analyzed previously published TCR beta repertoires from 666 donors and added high-resolution HLA genotyping to study TCR occurrence patterns. Rather than using new phenotypic data, the later analysis identified candidate immune exposures from TCR beta sequences and from how often those sequences occurred across donors. An earlier analysis of several hundred of the donors used high-throughput TCR beta sequencing to judge whether each TCR beta V gene segment behaved as functional or pseudogenic. Donor age, sex, ethnicity and CMV serostatus were compiled together with the repertoire data. In a later genetic analysis, genome-wide SNP genotypes for about 65% of the roughly 700 donors were used, and that subset was treated as a discovery cohort. All discovery cohort repertoires had been generated on a single sequencing platform. HLA typing included class I and class II loci at four-digit resolution. Typing coverage varied by locus: about 620-630 donors for A, B, C, DRB1 and DQB1; roughly 510 for DQA1; more than 600 for DPA1; roughly 450 for DPB1. Several DR-DQ haplotypes were handled as single units for association and clustering because linkage in the cohort was strong. On average, over 200,000 unique TCR beta nucleotide sequences were sequenced per donor among fewer than 500 genotyped donors of the cohort, with roughly 18% of those sequences being non-productive. What the authors observed across the whole study: In a later analysis, most CMV-associated TCR beta chains were found to appear HLA-restricted, with HLA associations seemingly driven largely by CMV exposure. The study listed 150 to 200 TCR beta chains as associated with cytomegalovirus. Most TCR sequences were seen in very few donors, while some public TCRs were found in many individuals. A few of the identified cytomegalovirus-associated TCR beta chains were confirmed in vitro to be specific for cytomegalovirus antigens. In an earlier analysis of approximately 590 of the donors, most TCR beta V segments appeared in productive rearrangements about 87% or about 30% of the time, broadly matching IMGT annotations. HLA typing was unavailable for some donors at each locus, so association tests used only the typed subset. A later analysis found that TCR association rates varied across HLA loci, with DRB1 alleles showing the most associated TCRs and HLA-C alleles the fewest. The authors suggested that the approach could potentially be generalized to other disease states and immunological phenotypes. The classifier was reported to diagnose cytomegalovirus status with high specificity and sensitivity in both the original cohort and the validation cohort. Because counts were too low, approximately 18 rarely observed V segments, including chromosome 9 orphons, were excluded from the earlier analysis of some 540 of the donors. Correlated functional status among segregating V segments might be attributable to linkage disequilibrium, but an unknown experimental factor could not be ruled out. This cohort had only TCR beta chains sequenced, and the lack of alpha or paired-chain data limited which features could be detected. A group of highly shared sequence variants was considered likely to be a technical artifact of the sequencing pipeline. The only immune exposure information available for the cohort was CMV serostatus. A later analysis found that HLA-associated TCR beta chains were more clonally expanded and had lower generation probabilities than equally common non-associated chains. Several of the top co-occurrence clusters appeared to be linked to parvovirus B19, influenza, CMV and Epstein-Barr virus, according to a later analysis. Roughly uniform sequencing depth across donors was assumed in presence/absence analyses, although this assumption may not hold. In a later genetic analysis, fewer N-insertions in productive TCRs were reported among donors in an Asian-associated ancestry cluster than the roughly 710-donor mean. A further reported finding was that TCR beta sequences accurately predicted the HLA-A and HLA-B alleles for most subjects in the first cohort. Some IMGT-functional V segments, including TRBV6-2 and TRBV6-3, could not be told apart with the 87-base-pair reads, so those segments were excluded. Specific HLA alleles were associated with 15,000 to 20,000 TCR beta sequences at a false discovery rate of 0.05 in a later analysis. An association between a missense DCLRE1C variant and V-gene and J-gene trimming of TCR beta chains was found in a later genetic analysis and replicated in an independent cohort. When HLA alleles, especially DR and DQ, strongly co-occurred, TCR associations were difficult to assign to individual alleles.

A note on this clone: Its antigen target is currently unknown. No per-base quality is available; no much larger clone lies one base away.

The cohort was made up of approximately 670 healthy bone marrow donors. At the time of sampling, all cohort members were nominally healthy, though unrecorded immune exposures were likely present. The donor tested CMV seropositive, placing the donor among the approximately 290 seropositive members of the cohort. Every donor gave a peripheral blood sample, and the peripheral blood mononuclear cells from that sample were used for TCR beta sequencing. Genomic DNA was extracted from the blood cell samples with the Qiagen DNeasy Blood Extraction Kit. Libraries were made using the immunoSEQ multiplex PCR assay. A mixture of 60 forward primers for TCR Vbeta segments and 13 reverse primers for TCR Jbeta segments was used in the multiplex PCR. The CDR3 region of rearranged TCR beta genes was amplified from genomic DNA with a multiplex PCR assay. The amplified TCR beta libraries were sequenced on the Illumina HiSeq System as 87-base-pair reads. Concerning the study's data processing: A later analysis counted about 82 million unique TCR beta chains across the 666 repertoires, and roughly 11 million of these chains were shared by at least two donors. Raw reads were error-corrected and collapsed into unique sequences by a nearest-neighbor algorithm in which closely related sequences were merged to remove PCR and sequencing errors. CDR3 sequences were aligned to IMGT reference sequences to assign V, D and J gene segments. Each retained sequence needed at least a six-nucleotide match to both a V gene segment and a J gene segment. Rearrangements were classified as productive when the CDR3 lacked stop codons and remained in frame with V and J, and all other rearrangements were classified as non-productive. CDR3 was defined according to IMGT convention as the region running from the second conserved V-encoded cysteine to the conserved J-encoded phenylalanine. The earlier analysis of around 640 of the donors excluded sequences that lacked an unambiguous match to a single V gene segment. An earlier analysis of a few hundred of the donors classified V segments as functional when productive rearrangements were above 56.7% and as segregating when the standard deviation between donors was above 5%. To diagnose cytomegalovirus status from the catalog of TCR beta chain sequences, a statistical classification framework was built. A later analysis assigned V and J genes by comparing TCR nucleotide sequences with IMGT/GENE-DB human TR gene sequences. A later analysis assigned CDR3 sequences and most-parsimonious VDJ recombination scenarios with the TCRdist pipeline. In a later analysis, each TCR beta chain was defined by its CDR3 amino acid sequence together with its V-gene family, and reads lacking a unique V-gene family were excluded. In a later analysis, 450 to 600 highly shared, low-generation-probability nucleotide sequences were removed to address suspected cross-contamination and a sequencing artifact. In a later analysis, a clonal expansion index was calculated for each public chain from normalized within-repertoire ranks of inferred template counts. In a later analysis, generation probabilities were computed with a VDJ recombination model fitted to out-of-frame rearrangements, and the resulting probabilities were checked against IGoR. In a later analysis, TCR-TCR, TCR-HLA and TCR-CMV co-occurrence was scored with hypergeometric tests, and a repertoire-size bias correction was applied to TCR pairs. In a later analysis, false discovery rates were estimated by permuting HLA or CMV assignments 20 times. In a later analysis, co-occurring TCRs were grouped using DBSCAN, and TCRdist sequence similarity was added for clustering within HLA-allele-positive subsets. Repertoires with fewer than 30,000 or more than 120,000 public chains were left out of co-occurrence clustering, as were four to six repertoires with anomalous nucleotide sharing. TCRdb took over this immuneACCESS table, retaining in-frame rearrangements with V and J assigned. Such tables are incomplete; in checked studies, under half of the missing clones stem from an unresolved V gene, and the remainder is unexplained. V, J and clone size derive from that table, while D and trimming were established from the DNA sequence. In this sample the table shows approximately 95,000 clones, approximately 81% of which occur a single time. Together, the top ten hold 4.2% of the sample.

The CDR3 measures 15 amino acids from cysteine to phenylalanine. Just the 45-base CDR3 DNA is kept, in frame starting at base 1. The germline V gene (reference sequence) gives CDR1 as PRHDT and CDR2 as FYEKMQ. V is trimmed back by 0 bases and J by 4 bases, and the junction contains 3 bases that no gene match accounts for. The receptor was derived from a woman between 65 and 79 years old in good health and CMV-seropositive. This chain is built from TRBV13 and TRBJ2-4; 7 bases in the middle match TRBD2. What was sequenced was PBMCs. The nucleotide sequence reads TGTGCCAGCAGCTTAGGCTCAGCGGGAAAAAACATTCAGTACTTC. Its amino acids are CASSLGSAGKNIQYF.